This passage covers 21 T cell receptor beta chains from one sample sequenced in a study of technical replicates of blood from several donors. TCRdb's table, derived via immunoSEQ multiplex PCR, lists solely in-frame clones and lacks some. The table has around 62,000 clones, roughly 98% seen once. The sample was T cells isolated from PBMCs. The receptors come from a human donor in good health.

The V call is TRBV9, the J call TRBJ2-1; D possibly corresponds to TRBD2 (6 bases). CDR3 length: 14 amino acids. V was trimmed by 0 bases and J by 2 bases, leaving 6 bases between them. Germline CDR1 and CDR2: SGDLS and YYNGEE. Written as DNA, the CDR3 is TGTGCCAGCAGCGTAGGGACTACCTACAATGAGCAGTTCTTC. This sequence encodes CASSVGTTYNEQFF.

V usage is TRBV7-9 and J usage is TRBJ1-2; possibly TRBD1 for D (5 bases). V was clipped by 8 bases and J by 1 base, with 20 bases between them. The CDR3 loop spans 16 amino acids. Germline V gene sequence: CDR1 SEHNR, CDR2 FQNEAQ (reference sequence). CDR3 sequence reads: CASFPPGGSLNYGYTF. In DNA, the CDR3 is TGTGCCAGCTTTCCTCCCGGGGGGTCTCTTAACTATGGCTACACCTTC.

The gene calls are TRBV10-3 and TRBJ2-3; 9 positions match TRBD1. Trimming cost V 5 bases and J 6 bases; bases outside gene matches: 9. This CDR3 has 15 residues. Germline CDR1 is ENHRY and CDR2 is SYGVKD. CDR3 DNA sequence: TGTGCCATCAGTCAATGGACAGGGGTGACTGATACGCAGTATTTT. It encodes CAISQWTGVTDTQYF.

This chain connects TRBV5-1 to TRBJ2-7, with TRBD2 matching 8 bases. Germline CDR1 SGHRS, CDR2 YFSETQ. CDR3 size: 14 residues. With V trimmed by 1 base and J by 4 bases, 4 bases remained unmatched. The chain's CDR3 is CASSLSLADYEQYF. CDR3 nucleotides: TGCGCCAGCAGCTTGTCACTAGCGGATTACGAGCAGTACTTC. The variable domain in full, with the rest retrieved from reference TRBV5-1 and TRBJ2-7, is KAGVTQTPRYLIKTRGQQVTLSCSPISGHRSVSWYQQTPGQGLQFLFEYFSETQRNKGNFPGRFSGRQFSNSRSEMNVSTLELGDSALYLCASSLSLADYEQYFGPGTRLTVT.

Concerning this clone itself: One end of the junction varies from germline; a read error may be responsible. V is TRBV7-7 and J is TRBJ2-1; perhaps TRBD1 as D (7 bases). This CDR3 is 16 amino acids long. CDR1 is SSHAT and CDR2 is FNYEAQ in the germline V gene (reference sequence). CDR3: CASSLGGPGGYNEQFF. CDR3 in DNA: TGTGCTAGCAGCTTAGGGGGCCCCGGGGGTTACAATGAGCAGTTCTTC.

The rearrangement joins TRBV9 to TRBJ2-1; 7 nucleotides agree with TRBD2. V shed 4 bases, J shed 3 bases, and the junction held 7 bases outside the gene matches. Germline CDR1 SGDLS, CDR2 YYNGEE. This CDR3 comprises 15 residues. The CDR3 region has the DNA TGTGCCAGCAGCCTCCTAGCGGACTACTACAATGAGCAGTTCTTC. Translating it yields CASSLLADYYNEQFF.

The CDR3 here is CASSSLPGGGTDTQYF. CDR3 DNA sequence: TGTGCCAGCAGTTCTCTCCCAGGGGGAGGCACAGATACGCAGTATTTT. J is TRBJ2-3 and V is TRBV6-5; 7 bases are a match to TRBD1. Per the germline V gene, CDR1 is MNHEY and CDR2 is SVGAGI. J was trimmed by 1 base and V by 4 bases; bases with no gene match: 8. The CDR3 contains 16 residues.

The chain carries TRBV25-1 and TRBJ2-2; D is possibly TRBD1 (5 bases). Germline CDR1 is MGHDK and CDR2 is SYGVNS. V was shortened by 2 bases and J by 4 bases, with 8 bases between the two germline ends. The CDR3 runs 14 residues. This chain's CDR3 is CASSERQPTGELFF. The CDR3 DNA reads TGTGCCAGCAGTGAAAGACAGCCCACCGGGGAGCTGTTTTTT.

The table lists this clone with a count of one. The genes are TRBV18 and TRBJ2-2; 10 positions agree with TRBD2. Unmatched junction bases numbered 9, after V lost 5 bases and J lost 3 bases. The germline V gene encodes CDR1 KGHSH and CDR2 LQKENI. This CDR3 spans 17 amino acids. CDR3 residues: CASSRSLAGADTGELFF. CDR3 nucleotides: TGTGCCAGCTCAAGGTCCCTAGCGGGAGCTGACACCGGGGAGCTGTTTTTT.

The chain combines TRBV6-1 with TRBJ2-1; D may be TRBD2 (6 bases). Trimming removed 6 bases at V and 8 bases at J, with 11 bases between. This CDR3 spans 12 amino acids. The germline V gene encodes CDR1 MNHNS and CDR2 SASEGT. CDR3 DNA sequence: TGTGCCAGCAGAAGGGACTCCCATGAGCAGTTCTTC. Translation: CASRRDSHEQFF.

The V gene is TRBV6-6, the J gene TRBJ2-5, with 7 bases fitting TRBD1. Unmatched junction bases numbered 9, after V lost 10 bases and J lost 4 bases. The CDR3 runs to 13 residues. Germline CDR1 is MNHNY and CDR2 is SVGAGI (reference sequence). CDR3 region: CATRQGFGETQYF. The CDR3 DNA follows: TGTGCCACAAGACAGGGATTTGGAGAGACCCAGTACTTC.

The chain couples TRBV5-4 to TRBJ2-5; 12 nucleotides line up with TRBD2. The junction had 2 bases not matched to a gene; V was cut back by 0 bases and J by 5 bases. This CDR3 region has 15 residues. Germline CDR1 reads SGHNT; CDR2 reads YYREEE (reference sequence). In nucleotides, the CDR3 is TGTGCCAGCAGCTTGGGACTAGCGGGAGTTGAGACCCAGTACTTC. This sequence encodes CASSLGLAGVETQYF.

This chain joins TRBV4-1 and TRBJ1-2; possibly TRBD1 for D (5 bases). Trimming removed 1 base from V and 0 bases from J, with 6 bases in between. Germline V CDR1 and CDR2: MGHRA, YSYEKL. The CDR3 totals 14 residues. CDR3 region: CASSQGGSNYGYTF. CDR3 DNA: TGCGCCAGCAGCCAAGGGGGCTCTAACTATGGCTACACCTTC.

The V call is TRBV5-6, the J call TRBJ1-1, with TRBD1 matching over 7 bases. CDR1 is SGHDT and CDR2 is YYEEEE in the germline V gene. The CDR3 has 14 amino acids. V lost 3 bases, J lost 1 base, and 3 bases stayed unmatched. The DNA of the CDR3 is TGTGCCAGCAGCTGGGACAGCTGGAACACTGAAGCTTTCTTT. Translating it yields CASSWDSWNTEAFF. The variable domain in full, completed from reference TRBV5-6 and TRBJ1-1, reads DAGVTQSPTHLIKTRGQQVTLRCSPKSGHDTVSWYQQALGQGPQFIFQYYEEEERQRGNFPDRFSGHQFPNYSSELNVNALLLGDSALYLCASSWDSWNTEAFFGQGTRLTVV.

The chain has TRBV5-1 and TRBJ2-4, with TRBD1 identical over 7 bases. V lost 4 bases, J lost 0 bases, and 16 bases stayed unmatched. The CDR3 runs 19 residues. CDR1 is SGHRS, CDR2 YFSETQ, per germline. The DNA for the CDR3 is TGCGCCAGCAGCCCGGTCGGACAGGTCCGGGTAGGAGCCAAAAACATTCAGTACTTC. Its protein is CASSPVGQVRVGAKNIQYF. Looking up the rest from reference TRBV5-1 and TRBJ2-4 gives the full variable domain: KAGVTQTPRYLIKTRGQQVTLSCSPISGHRSVSWYQQTPGQGLQFLFEYFSETQRNKGNFPGRFSGRQFSNSRSEMNVSTLELGDSALYLCASSPVGQVRVGAKNIQYFGAGTRLSVL.

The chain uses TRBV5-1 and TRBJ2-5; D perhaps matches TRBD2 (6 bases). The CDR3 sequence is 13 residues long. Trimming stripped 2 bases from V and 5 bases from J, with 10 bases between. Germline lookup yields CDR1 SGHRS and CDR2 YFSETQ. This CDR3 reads CASSFGSGETQYF. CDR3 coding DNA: TGCGCCAGCAGCTTCGGGAGCGGGGAGACCCAGTACTTC.

CDR3 protein: CASSQIGLQDRSSGNTIYF. CDR3 coding DNA: TGCGCCAGCAGCCAAATAGGCCTACAGGATAGGAGCTCTGGAAACACCATATATTTT. V is TRBV4-1 and J is TRBJ1-3, with a weak D call TRBD1 (5 bases). Trimming pared 2 bases from V and 0 bases from J, leaving 20 bases between. This CDR3 contains 19 residues. In germline, CDR1 is MGHRA, CDR2 YSYEKL.

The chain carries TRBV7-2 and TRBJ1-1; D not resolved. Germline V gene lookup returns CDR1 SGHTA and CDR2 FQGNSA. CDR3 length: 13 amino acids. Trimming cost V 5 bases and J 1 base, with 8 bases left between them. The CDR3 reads CASSISRNTEAFF. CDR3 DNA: TGTGCCAGCAGCATCTCTAGGAACACTGAAGCTTTCTTT.

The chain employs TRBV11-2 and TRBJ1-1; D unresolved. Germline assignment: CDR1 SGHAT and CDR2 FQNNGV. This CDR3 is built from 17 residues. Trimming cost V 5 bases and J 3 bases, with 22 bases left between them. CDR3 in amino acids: CASSLRQPAVDHTEAFF. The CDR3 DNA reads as TGTGCCAGCAGCCTACGACAACCCGCTGTGGATCACACTGAAGCTTTCTTT.

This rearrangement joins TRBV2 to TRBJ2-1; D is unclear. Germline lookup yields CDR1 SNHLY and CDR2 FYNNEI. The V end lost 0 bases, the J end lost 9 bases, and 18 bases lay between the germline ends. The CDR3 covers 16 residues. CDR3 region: CASSEAPVPRGIEQFF. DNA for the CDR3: TGTGCCAGCAGTGAAGCGCCAGTACCTCGAGGCATTGAGCAGTTCTTC.

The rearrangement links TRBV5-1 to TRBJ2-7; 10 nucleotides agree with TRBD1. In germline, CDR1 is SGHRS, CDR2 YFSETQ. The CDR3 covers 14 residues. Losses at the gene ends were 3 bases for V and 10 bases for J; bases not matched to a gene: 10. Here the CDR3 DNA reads TGCGCCAGCAGCTCGGACAGGGGGGCGTCTCATCAGTACTTC. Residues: CASSSDRGASHQYF. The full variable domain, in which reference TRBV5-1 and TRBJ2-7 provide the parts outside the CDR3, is KAGVTQTPRYLIKTRGQQVTLSCSPISGHRSVSWYQQTPGQGLQFLFEYFSETQRNKGNFPGRFSGRQFSNSRSEMNVSTLELGDSALYLCASSSDRGASHQYFGPGTRLTVT.